The 5 T cell receptor beta chains presented below share a single source sample, sequenced in a study of shared clonotypes between healthy human individuals. The method was immunoSEQ multiplex PCR; TCRdb's version includes in-frame clones alone and lacks a portion of them. The sample has over a million clones; 75% to 80% are singletons. The material sequenced was memory CD4+ T cells from PBMCs. The subset denotes: CD45RA-negative fraction. These receptors originate from a man between 18 and 35 years old in good health. Some clones in this sample may be carry-over from other donors' samples.

The chain recombines TRBV18 with TRBJ1-2; maybe TRBD1 (6 bases). Trimming stripped 2 bases from V and 8 bases from J, with 18 bases between. The V gene's germline CDR1 is KGHSH and CDR2 LQKENI. This CDR3 comprises 15 residues. The CDR3 DNA follows: TGTGCCAGCTCACCAGTCGGGACGGGGGGCGGAGGCTACACCTTC. It codes for CASSPVGTGGGGYTF. The full variable domain, its missing parts supplied by reference TRBV18 and TRBJ1-2, is NAGVMQNPRHLVRRRGQEARLRCSPMKGHSHVYWYRQLPEEGLKFMVYLQKENIIDESGMPKERFSAEFPKEGPSILRIQQVVRGDSAAYFCASSPVGTGGGGYTFGSGTRLTVV.

J is TRBJ2-5 and V is TRBV4-1; D is unclear. CDR3 length: 14 residues. The germline V and J ends were trimmed by 4 bases and 6 bases, with 15 bases remaining between them. The germline V gene encodes CDR1 MGHRA and CDR2 YSYEKL. The CDR3 is CASSPTEGQQTQYF. CDR3 in DNA: TGCGCCAGCAGCCCCACTGAAGGCCAGCAGACCCAGTACTTC.

The V and J genes are TRBV2 and TRBJ1-5, with D possibly matching TRBD1 (6 bases). Per germline, CDR1 SNHLY and CDR2 FYNNEI. The CDR3 consists of 12 residues. V was pared by 7 bases and J by 6 bases, with 10 bases between. The CDR3, as DNA: TGTGCCAGCAACGTCAGGGGTCAGCCCCAGCATTTT. Its translation: CASNVRGQPQHF.

The J gene is TRBJ1-1, the V gene TRBV28, with TRBD1 identical over 9 bases. The junction had 8 bases not matched to a gene; V was cut back by 6 bases and J by 3 bases. CDR3 size: 15 residues. CDR1 and CDR2 from the germline V gene are MDHEN and SYDVKM. The CDR3 loop reads CASRPSTGGYTEAFF. The CDR3 region has the DNA TGTGCCAGCAGGCCCTCGACAGGGGGTTACACTGAAGCTTTCTTT.

CDR3 bases: TGTGCCAGCAGCACCGCGGGACTCAAAAACATTCAGTACTTC. Its translation is CASSTAGLKNIQYF. The rearrangement links TRBV5-6 to TRBJ2-4; possible D gene TRBD2, 6 bases. The V and J ends lost 4 bases and 3 bases respectively, with 11 bases between them. The CDR3 consists of 14 residues. Looked up from germline, CDR1 is SGHDT and CDR2 is YYEEEE.